The 18 T cell receptor beta chains in this list originate from one sample, sequenced in a study of T cells in Graves' hyperthyroidism and ophthalmopathy. RNA transcripts yielded amplified TCR beta CDR3 regions. Initially, a first-round RT-PCR of the TCR CDR3 employed the HTBI primer set. TCRdb recomputed calls from the multiplex PCR reads with MiXCR, one row per CDR3 protein. This sample has 400,000 to 550,000 distinct CDR3 sequences; approximately 25% occur once, and the top ten carry over 9%. The specimen was blood. All receptors come from a woman aged 30 to 39 with Graves' ophthalmopathy.

This clonotype appeared a few times. The chain combines TRBV2 with TRBJ2-7; maybe TRBD2 (6 bases). V lost 2 bases and J lost 0, with 14 bases in between. The CDR3 covers 16 residues. Germline V gene sequence: CDR1 SNHLY, CDR2 FYNNEI. The CDR3 here is CASSERLAATSYEQYF. The CDR3 region has the DNA TGTGCCAGCAGTGAAAGGTTAGCGGCGACCTCCTACGAGCAGTACTTC.

This clonotype was seen at least ten times. V is TRBV12-3 or TRBV12-4 and J is TRBJ1-2, with D unclear. Trimming took off 2 bases at V and 7 bases at J, with 11 bases between the two ends. This CDR3 contains 13 residues. This chain's CDR3 is CASSLWLVTGYTF. In DNA form, the CDR3 reads TGTGCCAGCAGTTTATGGCTCGTGACTGGCTACACCTTC.

This clonotype was seen many times. The chain has TRBV20-1 and TRBJ2-7; D not certain. The CDR3 has 13 residues. Germline V gene data show CDR1 as DFQATT and CDR2 as SNEGSKA (reference sequence). V lost 7 bases, J lost 1 base, and 14 bases lay in between. This CDR3 reads CSVPDAGSYEQYF. CDR3 bases: TGCAGTGTCCCGGACGCCGGGTCCTACGAGCAGTACTTC.

CDR3 DNA: TGTGCCAGCTGGGGGTCTAGCGCACAAGAGACCCAGTACTTC. Amino acid sequence: CASWGSSAQETQYF. The genes are TRBV6-1 and TRBJ2-5; D is possibly TRBD2 (6 bases). In germline, CDR1 is MNHNS, CDR2 SASEGT. V dropped 8 bases and J dropped 2 bases, with 15 bases sitting between them. This CDR3 is 14 amino acids long.

The CDR3 reads CASSPGLAGSAYF. The CDR3 DNA reads TGTGCCAGCAGCCCCGGTTTGGCGGGAAGCGCCTATTTT. This rearrangement joins TRBV6-2 or TRBV6-3 to TRBJ1-3; D is ambiguous. CDR3 length: 13 amino acids. V was pared by 6 bases and J by 16 bases, with 22 bases between. Germline V gene sequence: CDR1 MNHEY, CDR2 SVGEGT.

The rearrangement links TRBV19 to TRBJ1-1; D is unclear. The CDR3 length is 14 residues. Germline CDR1 and CDR2: LNHDA and SQIVND (reference sequence). V was shortened by 7 bases and J by 1 base, with 13 bases between the two germline ends. The DNA of the CDR3 is TGTGCCAGTAAGTCCGAGAGCTGGAACACTGAAGCTTTCTTT. It codes for CASKSESWNTEAFF. The whole variable domain, filled in from reference TRBV19 and TRBJ1-1, reads DGGITQSPKYLFRKEGQNVTLSCEQNLNHDAMYWYRQDPGQGLRLIYYSQIVNDFQKGDIAEGYSVSREKKESFPLTVTSAQKNPTAFYLCASKSESWNTEAFFGQGTRLTVV.

In this sample, this clonotype turned up many times. This chain uses TRBV12-3 or TRBV12-4 with TRBJ2-7; D gene uncertain. The CDR3 totals 13 residues. V gave up 3 bases and J gave up 0 bases, with 6 bases separating them. The CDR3 protein is CASSFQNSYEQYF. The CDR3 nucleotides are TGTGCCAGCAGTTTCCAGAACTCCTACGAGCAGTACTTC.

This clonotype was seen many times. This chain links TRBV20-1 with TRBJ2-5; D possibly uses TRBD1 or TRBD2 (6 bases each). V lost 5 bases, J lost 3 bases, and 13 bases lay in between. The CDR3 sequence is 13 residues long. Germline V gives CDR1 DFQATT, CDR2 SNEGSKA (reference sequence). The CDR3 coding sequence is TGCAGTGCTGAGCAGGGGACTGAAGAGACCCAGTACTTC. This translates into CSAEQGTEETQYF.

This clonotype has a handful of counts. The chain couples TRBV5-4 to TRBJ2-5; 9 bases are shared with TRBD1. The CDR3 has 18 residues. The germline gives CDR1 SGHNT, CDR2 YYREEE (reference sequence). V was pared by 3 bases and J by 5 bases, with 17 bases of the junction left unmatched. CDR3 sequence: CASSSLDRGGFSEETQYF. DNA of the CDR3: TGTGCCAGCAGCTCCCTGGACAGGGGCGGCTTTTCGGAGGAGACCCAGTACTTC.

The chain employs TRBV9 and TRBJ2-7; 9 nucleotides agree with TRBD2. The V gene end was trimmed by 3 bases and the J gene end by 6 bases; junction bases not matched to a gene: 7. Germline values: CDR1 SGDLS, CDR2 YYNGEE. This CDR3 comprises 14 residues. CDR3 amino acids: CASSAGTSLGEQYF. The DNA of the CDR3 is TGTGCCAGCAGCGCCGGGACTAGCCTCGGCGAGCAGTACTTC.

This clonotype was seen ten or more times. The chain is built from TRBV29-1 and TRBJ1-2; D not certain. Germline V gene data show CDR1 as SQVTM and CDR2 as ANQGSEA. This CDR3 comprises 11 residues. Trimming pared 4 bases from V and 1 base from J, leaving 4 bases between. This chain's CDR3 is CSVASNYGYTF. The DNA for the CDR3 is TGCAGCGTTGCCAGTAACTATGGCTACACCTTC.

This clonotype was observed a few times. The chain combines TRBV9 with TRBJ1-1; D perhaps matches TRBD1 (5 bases). CDR1 SGDLS and CDR2 YYNGEE come from the germline V gene. The germline V and J ends were trimmed by 4 bases and 7 bases, with 20 bases remaining between them. There are 15 residues in the CDR3. This CDR3 is CASSPAGLLFSEAFF. CDR3 nucleotides: TGTGCCAGCAGCCCAGCGGGACTCCTCTTCAGTGAAGCTTTCTTT.

The sample holds many counts of this clonotype. This rearrangement joins TRBV6-5 to TRBJ1-1; the D gene is possibly TRBD1 (5 bases). Trimming stripped 0 bases from V and 3 bases from J, with 11 bases between. The CDR3 extends over 15 amino acids. Germline CDR1 and CDR2: MNHEY and SVGAGI. CDR3 amino acids: CASSYSGRADTEAFF. CDR3 nucleotides: TGTGCCAGCAGTTACTCGGGCAGGGCTGACACTGAAGCTTTCTTT.

Ten or more counts support this clonotype. The chain is built from TRBV20-1 and TRBJ2-2; D gene ambiguous. This CDR3 contains 12 residues. Germline V gives CDR1 DFQATT, CDR2 SNEGSKA (reference sequence). V lost 3 bases to trimming and J lost 7 bases, with 9 bases between them. The CDR3 sequence: CSARLGVGELFF. The CDR3 DNA reads TGCAGTGCTAGGTTGGGCGTCGGGGAGCTGTTTTTT.

The chain recombines TRBV20-1 with TRBJ2-5; 8 nucleotides agree with TRBD2. From germline, CDR1 is DFQATT and CDR2 SNEGSKA (reference sequence). The CDR3 contains 15 residues. V trimming: 3 bases; J trimming: 1 base; junction bases outside the gene matches: 7. This CDR3 reads CSASASGGIQETQYF. The CDR3 DNA sequence: TGCAGTGCTAGTGCGAGCGGGGGTATCCAAGAGACCCAGTACTTC.

The V gene is TRBV11-1, the J gene TRBJ2-2; no clear D gene. V shed 4 bases and J shed 7 bases, with 13 bases lying between them. The CDR3 extends over 14 amino acids. Germline V CDR1 and CDR2: SGHAT, FQDESV (reference sequence). CDR3 protein: CASSWVDRDGELFF. The CDR3 DNA reads as TGTGCCAGCAGCTGGGTTGATAGAGACGGGGAGCTGTTTTTT.

This clonotype was seen at least ten times. The genes are TRBV18 and TRBJ1-5; D possibly corresponds to TRBD1 (5 bases). The V gene lost 3 bases and the J gene lost 4 bases, with 7 bases spanning the gap. CDR3 length: 13 amino acids. Germline loops: CDR1 KGHSH, CDR2 LQKENI. The CDR3 bases are TGTGCCAGCTCACCCAGGGTTAATCAGCCCCAGCATTTT. It is translated as CASSPRVNQPQHF.

In its sample, this clonotype was seen a few times. V and J are TRBV10-3 and TRBJ2-7, with 9 bases aligning to TRBD1. Germline V gene sequence: CDR1 ENHRY, CDR2 SYGVKD. V trimming: 3 bases; J trimming: 2 bases; junction bases outside the gene matches: 5. The CDR3 contains 15 residues. The CDR3 loop is CAISEGTGNPYEQYF. DNA for the CDR3: TGTGCCATCAGTGAAGGGACAGGGAATCCCTACGAGCAGTACTTC.